The source of this T cell receptor beta chain is a study of cytomegalovirus exposure and HLA in healthy donors. Study findings and constraints: TCR sequences were mostly rare, though some public TCRs occurred in many donors.

Produced via immunoSEQ multiplex PCR; TCRdb's table is partial and in-frame only. The sample has around 200,000 clones, 80% to 85% seen once; the top ten hold under 3.5%. Germline CDR1 LGHNA, CDR2 YNFKEQ. V gave up 3 bases and J gave up 7 bases; unmatched junction bases: 5. This CDR3 spans 15 amino acids. It was the roughly 110-subject validation cohort, separate from the approximately 670-subject first cohort, to which the donors belonged. On this clone: Its antigen remains unknown.

The sample was PBMCs. The V gene is TRBV4-2, the J gene TRBJ2-4; 11 bases are shared with TRBD1. The TCR was taken from a woman under 30 in good health and CMV-seropositive. The CDR3 sequence is CASSQTRDRGNIQYF. The CDR3 DNA follows: TGTGCCAGCAGCCAGACCCGGGACAGGGGGAACATTCAGTACTTC.